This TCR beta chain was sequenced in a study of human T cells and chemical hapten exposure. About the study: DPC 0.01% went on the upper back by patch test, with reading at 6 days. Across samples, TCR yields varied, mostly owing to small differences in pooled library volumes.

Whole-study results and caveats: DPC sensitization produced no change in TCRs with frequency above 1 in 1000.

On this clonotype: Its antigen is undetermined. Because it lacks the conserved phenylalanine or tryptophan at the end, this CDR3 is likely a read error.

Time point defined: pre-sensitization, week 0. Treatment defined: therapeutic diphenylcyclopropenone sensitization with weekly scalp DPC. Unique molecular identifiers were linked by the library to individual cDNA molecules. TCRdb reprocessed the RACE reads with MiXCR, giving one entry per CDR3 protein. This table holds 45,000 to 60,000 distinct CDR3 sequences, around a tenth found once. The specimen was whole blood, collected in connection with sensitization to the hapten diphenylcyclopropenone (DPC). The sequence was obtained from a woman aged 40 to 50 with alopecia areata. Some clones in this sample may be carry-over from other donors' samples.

The CDR3 DNA sequence: TGTGCCAGCAGCACCGAAGGGGGGCTCCAGACCCAGTACATC. It codes for CASSTEGGLQTQYI. The chain uses TRBV12-3 or TRBV12-4 and TRBJ2-5; D may match TRBD1 or TRBD2 (6 bases each). The V end lost 6 bases, the J end lost 6 bases, and 17 bases lay between the germline ends. This CDR3 has 14 residues.